This TCR beta chain stems from a study of identical twins. Germline V lookup: CDR1 LGHNA, CDR2 YNFKEQ. The CDR3 is 16 residues long. The ends lost 3 bases at V and 3 bases at J; junction bases unmatched: 4. The table lists this clonotype with many counts. The antigen is undetermined. Study-wide points: Zero-insertion analyses could be partly confounded by invariant MAIT and iNKT cells. Models underestimated TCR alpha sharing (out-of-frame) in monozygotic twins. Whereas memory repertoires showed no such difference, abundant cord blood beta clonotypes carried fewer insertions.

TCRdb re-analysed the 5' RACE reads in MiXCR, keeping a single row per CDR3 protein. Among fewer than 800,000 distinct CDR3 sequences listed, under 8.5% were seen once. This sample also appeared in a second study, on yellow fever vaccine responses in identical twins.

The sample was PBMCs. This receptor was identified in a woman younger than 30 in good health. The chain joins TRBV4-2 to TRBJ2-7, with TRBD2 matching over 14 bases. This CDR3 is CASSQSGTSGSYEQYF. The CDR3, as DNA: TGTGCCAGCAGCCAGAGTGGGACTAGCGGGAGCTACGAGCAGTACTTC.